This is a list of T cell receptor beta chains from one sample in a study of blood T cell repertoires in COVID-19. Libraries were prepared by immunoSEQ multiplex PCR; TCRdb keeps only in-frame clonotypes and omits some of them. The sample carries 200,000 or so clones, about 86% recorded once. Sequenced: peripheral blood. Source of these receptors: a woman aged 55-70 years with acute or convalescent COVID-19. Both conserved end residues are part of each CDR3. A D gene is named only where the DNA matches it firmly. Not all rows give a size; the values are once, few, many and, for expanded clones, a class.

j_gene | abundance | v_gene | d_gene | CDR3nt | CDR3aa
TRBJ1-2 | few | TRBV13 | . | TGTGCCAGCAGCAACAGTGTTTCTAACTATGGCTACACCTTC | CASSNSVSNYGYTF
TRBJ2-3 | . | TRBV9 | TRBD2 | TGTGCCAGCAGCGTTGCGGGGGTCACAGATACGCAGTATTTT | CASSVAGVTDTQYF
TRBJ1-4 | . | TRBV5-1 | TRBD1 | TGCGCCAGCAGCTTGGGGACAGGGGAATATGAAAAACTGTTTTTT | CASSLGTGEYEKLFF
TRBJ2-1 | . | TRBV19 | TRBD1 | TGTGCCAGTAGTGGGGGACAGGGGTTATCGTACAATGAGCAGTTCTTC | CASSGGQGLSYNEQFF
TRBJ2-4 | . | TRBV19 | TRBD1 | TGTGCCAGTAGTAGGGGACAGGGCGCCAAAAACATTCAGTACTTC | CASSRGQGAKNIQYF
TRBJ1-6 | . | TRBV30 | TRBD1 | TGTGCCTGGAGTGTACGGGGGGGACAGGGCCGTTCACCCCTCCACTTT | CAWSVRGGQGRSPLHF
TRBJ2-2 | once | TRBV6-6 | . | TGTGCCAGCAGTTACTCACTCGATACTGGGGAGCTGTTTTTT | CASSYSLDTGELFF
TRBJ2-1 | . | TRBV4-1 | TRBD2 | TGCGCCAGCAGCCTCAACCGAGCGGGGGGGCCGGGAAATGAGCAGTTCTTC | CASSLNRAGGPGNEQFF
TRBJ2-3 | . | TRBV7-9 | . | TGTGCCAGCAGCTTCCCAAGTGGGAGACCAGATACGCAGTATTTT | CASSFPSGRPDTQYF
TRBJ1-6 | . | TRBV7-2 | . | TGTGCCAGCAGCTTAGAGCCAGGGTATCTCTCACCCCTCCACTTT | CASSLEPGYLSPLHF
TRBJ1-1 | . | TRBV6-2/TRBV6-3 | . | TGTGCCAGCAGTCCGGGTCTTAACACTGAAGCTTTCTTT | CASSPGLNTEAFF
TRBJ1-2 | . | TRBV2 | . | TGTGCCAGCAAGCGGACGGAGACTAACTATGGCTACACCTTC | CASKRTETNYGYTF
TRBJ1-2 | . | TRBV6-5 | . | TGTGCCAGCGGCGAACGCAGGGAAAGCTACACCTTC | CASGERRESYTF
TRBJ1-2 | . | TRBV30 | TRBD1 | TGTGCCTGGAGACAACCGGGACAGGGAGGAGTTATCTATGGCTACACCTTC | CAWRQPGQGGVIYGYTF
TRBJ2-3 | . | TRBV6-2/TRBV6-3 | . | TGTGCCAGCAGTTACATCGGAGATACGCAGTATTTT | CASSYIGDTQYF
TRBJ2-5 | once | TRBV2 | TRBD1 | TGTGCCAGCAGGGGACAGACCAAGGAGACCCAGTACTTC | CASRGQTKETQYF
TRBJ1-5 | few | TRBV30 | . | TGTGCCTGGAATGGGGGAGGTGGCCAGCCCCAGCATTTT | CAWNGGGGQPQHF
TRBJ2-5 | few | TRBV29-1 | TRBD2 | TGCAGCGTTGAACCCAGCGGGGGGGCATCAGAGACCCAGTACTTC | CSVEPSGGASETQYF
TRBJ2-3 | . | TRBV28 | . | TGTGCCAGCACCGCAACGGGTCGAGCAGATACGCAGTATTTT | CASTATGRADTQYF
TRBJ2-3 | . | TRBV10-1 | TRBD1 | TGCGCCAGCAGTGACAACCTTCGTTTGGGGGACAGGGGGAATCATAGCACAGATACGCAGTATTTT | CASSDNLRLGDRGNHSTDTQYF
TRBJ2-1 | . | TRBV10-3 | TRBD2 | TGTGCCATCAGTGAGTCCGGGGGGAGAGCCGACAATGAGCAGTTCTTC | CAISESGGRADNEQFF
TRBJ1-2 | . | TRBV7-9 | . | TGTGCCAGCACCCCGGACAGAATCTATGGCTACACCTTC | CASTPDRIYGYTF
TRBJ2-1 | . | TRBV12-5 | . | TGTGCTAGTGGCCGCTCAACAGGACCCAATGAGCAGTTCTTC | CASGRSTGPNEQFF
TRBJ2-1 | . | TRBV29-1 | . | TGCAGCGGGGGGGACAGAGTCTCCTACAATGAGCAGTTCTTC | CSGGDRVSYNEQFF
TRBJ1-2 | . | TRBV11-3 | TRBD1 | TGTGCCAGCAGCTCCGGGACAGGGAAGGACTATGGCTACACCTTC | CASSSGTGKDYGYTF
TRBJ1-1 | . | TRBV11-3 | TRBD1 | TGTGCCAGCAGCTCAGGGACAGGGTTGAACACTGAAGCTTTCTTT | CASSSGTGLNTEAFF
TRBJ2-3 | . | TRBV4-3 | . | TGCGCCAGCAGCCAAGGGGTAGCACGGAGCACAGATACGCAGTATTTT | CASSQGVARSTDTQYF
TRBJ2-2 | . | TRBV5-6 | TRBD1 | TGTGCCAGCAGGCAGGGGGCGGGGTACACCGGGGAGCTGTTTTTT | CASRQGAGYTGELFF
TRBJ2-2 | . | TRBV5-1 | . | TGCGCCAGCAGCGTTGGACAGACCCACGGGGAGCTGTTTTTT | CASSVGQTHGELFF
TRBJ1-5 | once | TRBV27 | . | TGTGCCAGCAGTCCCAGTGGAGGGCGCAATCAGCCCCAGCATTTT | CASSPSGGRNQPQHF
TRBJ2-5 | . | TRBV5-1 | TRBD2 | TGCGCCAGCAGCTTGGCGATAGCGGGGCTCCGAGAGACCCAGTACTTC | CASSLAIAGLRETQYF
TRBJ1-3 | . | TRBV5-1 | TRBD1 | TGCGCCAGCGCAGGGGGAAGCTCTGGAAACACCATATATTTT | CASAGGSSGNTIYF
TRBJ2-1 | few | TRBV18 | TRBD2 | TGTGCCAGCTCACCCAACACACTAGCGGCCTCCTACAATGAGCAGTTCTTC | CASSPNTLAASYNEQFF
TRBJ2-7 | . | TRBV7-9 | . | TGTGCCAGCAGCCGGGGACAACTACTAGAGCAGTACTTC | CASSRGQLLEQYF
TRBJ2-3 | . | TRBV5-1 | TRBD2 | TGCGCCAGCCGTAGCGGGTCCCGCACAGATACGCAGTATTTT | CASRSGSRTDTQYF
TRBJ1-2 | . | TRBV3-1/TRBV3-2 | . | TGTGCCAGCAGCCGGATCGCCGTGCGGCATGGCTACACCTTC | CASSRIAVRHGYTF
TRBJ1-6 | . | TRBV18 | . | TGTGCCAGCTCACCTAGTCGAGAACCGAATTCACCCCTCCACTTT | CASSPSREPNSPLHF
TRBJ2-3 | . | TRBV9 | TRBD2 | TGTGCCAGCAGCCCCGGGGGAGGGTTGGCAGATACGCAGTATTTT | CASSPGGGLADTQYF
TRBJ1-6 | . | TRBV5-1 | . | TGCGCCAGCAGCGTGACACTGAGCTCCTATAATTCACCCCTCCACTTT | CASSVTLSSYNSPLHF
TRBJ2-1 | . | TRBV30 | TRBD2 | TGTGCCTGGAGTGTATTACTAGCGGGGCTACGAGAGCAGTTCTTC | CAWSVLLAGLREQFF
TRBJ1-5 | . | TRBV27 | . | TGTGCCAGCAGGAAAACAGGGAGCCAGCCCCAGCATTTT | CASRKTGSQPQHF
TRBJ2-1 | once | TRBV5-1 | . | TGCGCCAGCAGCTACTGGGGGGATCTCTACAATGAGCAGTTCTTC | CASSYWGDLYNEQFF
TRBJ2-5 | . | TRBV7-2 | TRBD1 | TGTGCCAGCAGCGAAAGGGGGCGGCAAGAGACCCAGTACTTC | CASSERGRQETQYF
TRBJ1-1 | . | TRBV3-1/TRBV3-2 | . | TGTGCCAGCAGCCAACTAGAGAACACTGAAGCTTTCTTT | CASSQLENTEAFF
TRBJ2-5 | few | TRBV4-2 | TRBD2 | TGTGCCAGCAGCCAAGGGGACTCCAGGGCGGGGGGGCCGAAGACCCAGTACTTC | CASSQGDSRAGGPKTQYF
TRBJ2-7 | . | TRBV11-2 | . | TGTGCCAGCAGCCCTACGTTAGTCCAATACGAGCAGTACTTC | CASSPTLVQYEQYF
TRBJ1-1 | . | TRBV3-1/TRBV3-2 | TRBD1 | TGTGCCAGCAGCCAAGGGGGGACAGGGTTCGCGAGCACTGAAGCTTTCTTT | CASSQGGTGFASTEAFF
TRBJ2-7 | . | TRBV2 | TRBD2 | TGTGCCAGTACGACGGGGGGGCGATACGAGCAGTACTTC | CASTTGGRYEQYF
TRBJ2-6 | . | TRBV5-4 | . | TGTGCCAGCAGCCGAGGTGGCTCTGGGGCCAACGTCCTGACTTTC | CASSRGGSGANVLTF
TRBJ1-2 | . | TRBV15 | . | TGTGCCACCAGCATGAGACAGAGCTATGGCTACACCTTC | CATSMRQSYGYTF
TRBJ2-1 | . | TRBV3-1/TRBV3-2 | TRBD2 | TGTGCCAGCAGCCAGGGACTAGCGGGGATCTACAATGAGCAGTTCTTC | CASSQGLAGIYNEQFF